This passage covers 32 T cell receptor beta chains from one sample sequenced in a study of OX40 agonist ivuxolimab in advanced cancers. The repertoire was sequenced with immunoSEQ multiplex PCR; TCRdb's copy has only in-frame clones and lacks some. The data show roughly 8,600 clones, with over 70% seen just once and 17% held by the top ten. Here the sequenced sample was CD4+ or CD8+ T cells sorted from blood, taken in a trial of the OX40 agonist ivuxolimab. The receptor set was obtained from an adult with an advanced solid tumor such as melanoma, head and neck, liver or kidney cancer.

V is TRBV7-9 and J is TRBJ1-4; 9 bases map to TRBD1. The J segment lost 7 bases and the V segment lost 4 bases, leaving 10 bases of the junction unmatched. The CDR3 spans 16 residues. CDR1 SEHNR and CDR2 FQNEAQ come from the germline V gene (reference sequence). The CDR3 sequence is CASSSSQQGAGEKLFF. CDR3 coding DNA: TGTGCCAGCAGCTCATCCCAACAGGGGGCAGGTGAAAAACTGTTTTTT.

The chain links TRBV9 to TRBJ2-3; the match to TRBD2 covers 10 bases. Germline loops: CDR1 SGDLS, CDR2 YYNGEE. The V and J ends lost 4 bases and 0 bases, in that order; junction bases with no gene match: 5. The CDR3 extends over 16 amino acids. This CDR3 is CASSSTSGESTDTQYF. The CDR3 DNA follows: TGTGCCAGCAGCTCAACTAGCGGGGAAAGCACAGATACGCAGTATTTT. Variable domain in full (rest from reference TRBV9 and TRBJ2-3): DSGVTQTPKHLITATGQRVTLRCSPRSGDLSVYWYQQSLDQGLQFLIQYYNGEERAKGNILERFSAQQFPDLHSELNLSSLELGDSALYFCASSSTSGESTDTQYFGPGTRLTVL.

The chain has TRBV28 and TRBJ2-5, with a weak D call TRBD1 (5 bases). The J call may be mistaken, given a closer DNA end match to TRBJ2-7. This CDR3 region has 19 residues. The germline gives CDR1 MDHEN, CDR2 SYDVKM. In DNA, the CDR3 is TGTGCCAGCAGTTTAGAATATCTCCCAGGGCCCCAGGGCACCTACGAGCAGTACTTC. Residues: CASSLEYLPGPQGTYEQYF.

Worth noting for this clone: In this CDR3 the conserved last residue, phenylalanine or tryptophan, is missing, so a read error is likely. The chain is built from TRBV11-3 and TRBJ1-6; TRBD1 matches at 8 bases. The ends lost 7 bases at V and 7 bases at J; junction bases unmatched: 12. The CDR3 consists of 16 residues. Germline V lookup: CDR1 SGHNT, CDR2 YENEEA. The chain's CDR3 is CASNPPRGRLNSPLHL. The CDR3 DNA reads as TGTGCCAGCAATCCGCCCAGGGGGCGGTTAAATTCACCCCTCCACCTT.

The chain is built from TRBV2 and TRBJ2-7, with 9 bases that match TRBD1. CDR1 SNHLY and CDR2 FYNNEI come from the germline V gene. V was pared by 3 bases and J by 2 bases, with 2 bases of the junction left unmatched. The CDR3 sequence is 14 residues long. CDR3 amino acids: CASSEGQGTYEQYF. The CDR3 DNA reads TGTGCCAGCAGTGAGGGACAGGGAACCTACGAGCAGTACTTC.

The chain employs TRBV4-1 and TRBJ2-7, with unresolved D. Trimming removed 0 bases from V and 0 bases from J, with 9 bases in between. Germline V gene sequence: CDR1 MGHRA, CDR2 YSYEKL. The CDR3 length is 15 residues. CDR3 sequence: CASSQERPSSYEQYF. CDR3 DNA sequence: TGCGCCAGCAGCCAAGAGAGACCCAGCTCCTACGAGCAGTACTTC.

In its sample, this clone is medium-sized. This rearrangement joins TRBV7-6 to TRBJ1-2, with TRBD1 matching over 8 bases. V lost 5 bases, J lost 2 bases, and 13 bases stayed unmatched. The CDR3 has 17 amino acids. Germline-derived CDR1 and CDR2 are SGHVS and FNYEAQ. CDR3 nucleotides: TGTGCCAGCAGCCTGACCTCAGCAGGGGGCCCGAACTATGGCTACACCTTC. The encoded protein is CASSLTSAGGPNYGYTF.

The CDR3 protein is CASSIRETTEAFF. The CDR3 DNA follows: TGTGCCAGCAGTATCAGGGAGACCACTGAAGCTTTCTTT. This chain uses TRBV6-5 with TRBJ1-1, with D tentatively TRBD1 (5 bases). Trimming shortened V by 5 bases and J by 4 bases, and 11 bases separated the two germline ends. From germline, CDR1 is MNHEY and CDR2 SVGAGI. CDR3 size: 13 residues.

CDR3 nucleotides: TGTGCCAGCAGCTTGGCCAGGGACAGGGAGGATGAGCAGTTCTTC. Translation gives CASSLARDREDEQFF. The chain employs TRBV5-4 and TRBJ2-1, with 9 nucleotides matching TRBD1. The CDR3 has 15 amino acids. The V gene end was trimmed by 0 bases and the J gene end by 8 bases; junction bases not matched to a gene: 6. Germline V lookup: CDR1 SGHNT, CDR2 YYREEE (reference sequence).

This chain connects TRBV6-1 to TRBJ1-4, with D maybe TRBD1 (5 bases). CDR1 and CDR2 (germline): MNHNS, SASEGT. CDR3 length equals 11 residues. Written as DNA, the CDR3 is TGTGCTTCCGGACGGGGCGAAAAACTGTTTTTT. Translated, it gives CASGRGEKLFF.

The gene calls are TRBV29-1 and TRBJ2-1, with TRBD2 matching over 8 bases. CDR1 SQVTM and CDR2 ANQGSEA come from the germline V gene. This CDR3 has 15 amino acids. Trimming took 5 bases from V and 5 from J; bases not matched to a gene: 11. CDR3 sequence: CSVPRSGSPNNEQFF. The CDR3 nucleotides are TGCAGCGTTCCCCGGAGCGGGAGCCCCAACAATGAGCAGTTCTTC.

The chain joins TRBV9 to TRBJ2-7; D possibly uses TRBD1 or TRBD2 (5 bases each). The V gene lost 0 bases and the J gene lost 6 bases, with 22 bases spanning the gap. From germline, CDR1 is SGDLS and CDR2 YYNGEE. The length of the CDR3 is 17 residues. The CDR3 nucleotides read TGTGCCAGCAGCGTAGGGGGAGCGTGGGGACGGGTGGTCGAGCAGTACTTC. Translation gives CASSVGGAWGRVVEQYF.

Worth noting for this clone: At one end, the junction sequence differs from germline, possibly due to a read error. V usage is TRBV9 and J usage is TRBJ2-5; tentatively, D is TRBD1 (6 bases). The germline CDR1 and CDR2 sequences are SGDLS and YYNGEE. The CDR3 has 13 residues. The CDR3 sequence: CASSSDGRGTLDF. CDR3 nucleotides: TGTGCCAGCAGCTCCGATGGTAGGGGGACCTTGGACTTC.

DNA of the CDR3: TGTGCCAGTAGTACAGGGGGGACAGATACGCAGTATTTT. It yields the protein CASSTGGTDTQYF. This chain links TRBV19 with TRBJ2-3; possible D gene TRBD1, 7 bases. This CDR3 region has 13 residues. Germline-derived CDR1 and CDR2 are LNHDA and SQIVND (reference sequence). V dropped 4 bases and J dropped 3 bases, with 8 bases sitting between them.

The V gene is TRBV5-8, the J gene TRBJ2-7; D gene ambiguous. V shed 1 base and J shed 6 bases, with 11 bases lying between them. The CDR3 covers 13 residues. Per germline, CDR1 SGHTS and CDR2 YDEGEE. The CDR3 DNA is TGTGCCAGCAGCTTGCTGGCTGTAGGCGAGCAGTACTTC. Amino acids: CASSLLAVGEQYF.

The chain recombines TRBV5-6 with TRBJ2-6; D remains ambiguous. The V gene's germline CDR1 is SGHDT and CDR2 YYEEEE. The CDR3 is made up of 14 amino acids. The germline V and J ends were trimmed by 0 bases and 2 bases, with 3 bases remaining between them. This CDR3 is CASSLAAGANVLTF. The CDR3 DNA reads TGTGCCAGCAGCTTGGCTGCTGGGGCCAACGTCCTGACTTTC.

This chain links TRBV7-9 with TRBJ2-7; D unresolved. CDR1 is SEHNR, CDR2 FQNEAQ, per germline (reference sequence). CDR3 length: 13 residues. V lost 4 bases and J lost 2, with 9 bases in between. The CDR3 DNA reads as TGTGCCAGCAGCTCCACAGTGACCTACGAGCAGTACTTC. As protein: CASSSTVTYEQYF.

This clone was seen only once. CDR3 residues: CASSGGRAGLTEAFF. In DNA, the CDR3 is TGTGCCAGCAGCGGGGGAAGGGCAGGGCTAACTGAAGCTTTCTTT. J is TRBJ1-1 and V is TRBV9; maybe TRBD1 (5 bases). Trimming took off 3 bases at V and 5 bases at J, with 17 bases between the two ends. The CDR3 is made up of 15 amino acids. CDR1 and CDR2 from the germline V gene are SGDLS and YYNGEE.

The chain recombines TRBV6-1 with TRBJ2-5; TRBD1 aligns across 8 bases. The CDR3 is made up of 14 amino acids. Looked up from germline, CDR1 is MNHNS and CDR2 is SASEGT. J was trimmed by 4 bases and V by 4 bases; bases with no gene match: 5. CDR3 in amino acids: CASSVGTGGETQYF. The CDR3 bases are TGTGCCAGCAGTGTAGGCACAGGGGGAGAGACCCAGTACTTC.

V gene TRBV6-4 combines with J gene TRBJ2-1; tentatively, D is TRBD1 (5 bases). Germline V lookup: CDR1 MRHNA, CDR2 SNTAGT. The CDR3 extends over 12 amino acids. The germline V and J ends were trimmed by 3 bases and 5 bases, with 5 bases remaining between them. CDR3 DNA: TGTGCCAGCAGTGAGGACAACAATGAGCAGTTCTTC. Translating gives CASSEDNNEQFF.

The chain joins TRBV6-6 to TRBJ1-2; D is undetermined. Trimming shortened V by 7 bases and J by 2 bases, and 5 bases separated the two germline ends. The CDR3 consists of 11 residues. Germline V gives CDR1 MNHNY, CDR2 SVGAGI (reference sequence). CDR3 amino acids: CASNVNYGYTF. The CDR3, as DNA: TGTGCCAGCAATGTCAACTATGGCTACACCTTC.

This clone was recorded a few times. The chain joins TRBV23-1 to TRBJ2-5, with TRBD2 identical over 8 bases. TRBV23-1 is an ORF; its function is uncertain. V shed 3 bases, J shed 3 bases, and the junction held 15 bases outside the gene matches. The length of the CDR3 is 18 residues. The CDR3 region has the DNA TGCGCCAGCAGTCAGAGGGTAGCGGGGAGTTCAAAGAAAGAGACCCAGTACTTC. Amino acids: CASSQRVAGSSKKETQYF.

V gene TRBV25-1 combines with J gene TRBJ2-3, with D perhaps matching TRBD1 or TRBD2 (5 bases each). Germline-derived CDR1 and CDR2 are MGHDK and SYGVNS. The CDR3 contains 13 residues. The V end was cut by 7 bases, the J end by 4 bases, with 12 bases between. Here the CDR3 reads CASNNLGADTQYF. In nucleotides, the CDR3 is TGTGCCAGCAATAATCTGGGGGCAGATACGCAGTATTTT.

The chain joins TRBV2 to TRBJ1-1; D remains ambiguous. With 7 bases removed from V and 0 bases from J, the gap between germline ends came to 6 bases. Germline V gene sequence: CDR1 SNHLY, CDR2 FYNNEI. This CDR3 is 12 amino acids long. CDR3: CASKPLNTEAFF. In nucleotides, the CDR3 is TGTGCCAGCAAGCCCCTGAACACTGAAGCTTTCTTT.

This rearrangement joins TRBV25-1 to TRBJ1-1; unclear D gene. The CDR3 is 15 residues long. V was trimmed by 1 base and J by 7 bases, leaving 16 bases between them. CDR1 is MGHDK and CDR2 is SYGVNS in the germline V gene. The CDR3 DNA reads TGTGCCAGCAGTGAATGGGGATACGGGAACGGTGAAGCTTTCTTT. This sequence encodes CASSEWGYGNGEAFF.

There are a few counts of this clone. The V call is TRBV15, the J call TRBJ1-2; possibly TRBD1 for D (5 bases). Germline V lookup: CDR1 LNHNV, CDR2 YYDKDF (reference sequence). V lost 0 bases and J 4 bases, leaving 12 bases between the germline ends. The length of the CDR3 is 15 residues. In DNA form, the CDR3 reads TGTGCCACCAGCAGAGATCTCTCAGGGAGCTATGGCTACACCTTC. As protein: CATSRDLSGSYGYTF.

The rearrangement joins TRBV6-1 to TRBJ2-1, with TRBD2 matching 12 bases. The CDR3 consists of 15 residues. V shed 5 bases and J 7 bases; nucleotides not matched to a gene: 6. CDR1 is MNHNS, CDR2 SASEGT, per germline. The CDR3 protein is CASSSLAGGRNEQFF. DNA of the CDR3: TGTGCCAGCAGTTCGCTAGCGGGGGGGCGGAATGAGCAGTTCTTC.

Written as DNA, the CDR3 is TGTGCCGCTGGGGTTGGGGGGAATCAGCCCCAGCATTTT. Its protein is CAAGVGGNQPQHF. The chain recombines TRBV6-1 with TRBJ1-5; TRBD1 might be the D (5 bases). The CDR3 is made up of 13 amino acids. CDR1 and CDR2 (germline): MNHNS, SASEGT. Trimming removed 11 bases at V and 4 bases at J, with 15 bases between.

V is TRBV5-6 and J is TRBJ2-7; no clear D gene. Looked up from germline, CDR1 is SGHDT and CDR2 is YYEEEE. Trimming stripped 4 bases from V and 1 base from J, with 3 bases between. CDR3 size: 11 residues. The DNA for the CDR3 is TGTGCCAGCAGCCGTTCCTACGAGCAGTACTTC. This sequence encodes CASSRSYEQYF.

The CDR3 is CASSDAGGVGYEQYF. Here the CDR3 DNA reads TGTGCCAGCAGCGACGCTGGAGGGGTTGGGTACGAGCAGTACTTC. The chain joins TRBV9 to TRBJ2-7, with a tentative D call TRBD2 (6 bases). The length of the CDR3 is 15 residues. V was trimmed by 3 bases and J by 4 bases, leaving 17 bases between them. Germline lookup yields CDR1 SGDLS and CDR2 YYNGEE. Combining the CDR3 with reference TRBV9 and TRBJ2-7 gives the whole variable domain DSGVTQTPKHLITATGQRVTLRCSPRSGDLSVYWYQQSLDQGLQFLIQYYNGEERAKGNILERFSAQQFPDLHSELNLSSLELGDSALYFCASSDAGGVGYEQYFGPGTRLTVT.

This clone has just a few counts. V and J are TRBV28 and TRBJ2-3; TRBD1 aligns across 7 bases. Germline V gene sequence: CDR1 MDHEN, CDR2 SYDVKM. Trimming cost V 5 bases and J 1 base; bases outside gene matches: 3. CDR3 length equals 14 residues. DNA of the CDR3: TGTGCCAGCAGTCCAGACAGGGGCACAGATACGCAGTATTTT. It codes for CASSPDRGTDTQYF.

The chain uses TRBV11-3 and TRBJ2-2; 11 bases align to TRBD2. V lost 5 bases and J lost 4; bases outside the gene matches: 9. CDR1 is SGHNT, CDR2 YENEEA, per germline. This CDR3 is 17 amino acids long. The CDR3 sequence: CASSQPTSGDFTGELFF. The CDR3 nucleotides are TGTGCCAGCAGCCAACCGACTAGCGGGGACTTCACCGGGGAGCTGTTTTTT.